Described below is a single T cell receptor beta chain sequence and its context. Its ends do not fully match the called genes, so a read error is possible. PCR was performed using 60 Vbeta and 13 Jbeta primers. Using immunoSEQ multiplex PCR, the repertoire was profiled, and TCRdb retains in-frame clones only, with some absent. This table has over 90,000 clones, approximately 71% appearing once. The record originates from a study of cytomegalovirus exposure and HLA in healthy donors. Germline V lookup: CDR1 SEHNR, CDR2 FQNEAQ (reference sequence). The CDR3 covers 13 residues. The source is a male donor in good health and CMV-seropositive. The sequenced material came from PBMCs. V usage is TRBV7-9 and J usage is TRBJ2-3; D perhaps matches TRBD2 (5 bases). CDR3: CSSSRTYTDTQYF. CDR3 nucleotides: TGTTCCAGCAGCCGGACTTACACAGATACGCAGTATTTT. The variable domain in full, completed from reference TRBV7-9 and TRBJ2-3, reads DTGVSQNPRHKITKRGQNVTFRCDPISEHNRLYWYRQTLGQGPEFLTYFQNEAQLEKSRLLSDRFSAERPKGSFSTLEIQRTEQGDSAMYLCSSSRTYTDTQYFGPGTRLTVL.